This T cell receptor (beta chain) was profiled in a study of blood T cell repertoires in COVID-19. Looking at the study overall: The United States, Italy and Spain were the sources of the acute and convalescent COVID-19 samples.

Using immunoSEQ multiplex PCR, the repertoire was profiled, and TCRdb retains in-frame clones only, with some absent. The sample shows about 210,000 clones, just over 90% of them seen only once. This clone appeared once. This clonotype originated in a man under 40 with acute or convalescent COVID-19. Sequenced input: peripheral blood.

In nucleotides, the CDR3 is TGTGCCAGCAGCCCAATTAGCGGGAGTGGAACCGGGGAGCTGTTTTTT. As protein: CASSPISGSGTGELFF. The chain couples TRBV5-6 to TRBJ2-2; 9 bases map to TRBD2. The CDR3 contains 16 residues. Germline lookup yields CDR1 SGHDT and CDR2 YYEEEE. Losses at the gene ends were 4 bases for V and 5 bases for J; bases not matched to a gene: 9.